The clone carrying this T cell receptor beta chain was seen more than once but under ten times. The antigen is unknown. The record originates from a study of beta chain features in type 1 diabetes. Findings of the study overall: The naive, central memory and Treg TCRB repertoires of patients appeared to be more similar to one another than those of healthy donors. All four CD4+ subsets of Type 1 diabetes patients contained TCRB CDR3s that were moderately but significantly shorter.

Sequencing targeted expressed TCRB transcripts, as all isolated RNA had been reverse transcribed. TCRdb's table, derived via immunoSEQ multiplex PCR, lists solely in-frame clones and lacks some. The sample has some 660,000 clones; around 15% are singletons. CD4+ cells of the naive, central memory, regulatory and stem cell-like memory types were sorted via CD45RO/CCR7/CD25/CD127/CD95/CD27. CDR1 and CDR2 (germline): LNHDA, SQIVND (reference sequence). J lost 4 bases, V lost 6 bases, and 5 bases had no gene match. The CDR3 is made up of 13 amino acids. This chain joins TRBV19 and TRBJ1-1; 7 nucleotides match TRBD1. The sequenced sample was naive CD4+ T cells from blood. This clonotype was sampled from a man aged 18-30 years with type 1 diabetes. CDR3 amino acids: CASRGRGATEAFF. DNA for the CDR3: TGTGCCAGTAGAGGCAGGGGGGCCACTGAAGCTTTCTTT.